Presented here are 10 T cell receptor beta chains from one specimen sequenced in a study of type 1 and type 2 diabetes patients. PCR was run on genomic DNA. A primer set of 30 forward and 13 reverse primers amplified the CDR3. TCRdb processed the multiplex PCR reads anew with MiXCR; each CDR3 protein has one entry. The table lists 250,000 or so distinct CDR3 sequences, roughly 48% of them singletons, with roughly 13% in the top ten. The sample consisted of peripheral blood mononuclear cells (PBMCs). The receptors here all came from a man in his late teens or twenties with type 2 diabetes.

This chain connects TRBV7-2 to TRBJ2-7; a possible D gene is TRBD1 (6 bases). CDR3 length: 16 residues. V was shortened by 2 bases and J by 2 bases, with 16 bases between the two germline ends. The germline gives CDR1 SGHTA, CDR2 FQGNSA. The CDR3 sequence: CASSLRGGHRAYEQYF. The DNA of the CDR3 is TGTGCCAGCAGCTTAAGAGGGGGACACAGGGCCTACGAGCAGTACTTC.

The V call is TRBV12-3 or TRBV12-4, the J call TRBJ1-5, with a tentative D call TRBD1 (6 bases). Trimming removed 1 base from V and 4 bases from J, with 11 bases in between. The CDR3 consists of 15 residues. CDR3 nucleotide sequence: TGTGCCAGCAGTTTAGGGACAGTACAGAATCAGCCCCAGCATTTT. Translating it yields CASSLGTVQNQPQHF.

Notes on this clonotype: Since no conserved phenylalanine or tryptophan closes the CDR3, a read error is the likely cause. The chain couples TRBV19 to TRBJ2-6; a possible D gene is TRBD2 (6 bases). The CDR3 extends over 17 amino acids. Trimming pared 3 bases from V and 4 bases from J, leaving 16 bases between. CDR1 and CDR2 from the germline V gene are LNHDA and SQIVND (reference sequence). CDR3 in amino acids: CASSIFWEAGGANVLTY. The CDR3 DNA is TGTGCCAGTAGTATTTTCTGGGAGGCTGGAGGGGCCAACGTCCTGACTTAC.

This clonotype was seen a handful of times. The V call is TRBV20-1, the J call TRBJ1-1, with D perhaps matching TRBD1 (5 bases). The CDR3 runs to 12 residues. Deletions cut 4 bases from V and 3 bases from J, with 9 bases between. Germline values: CDR1 DFQATT, CDR2 SNEGSKA (reference sequence). Written as DNA, the CDR3 is TGCAGTGCTACAGGAGGGGACACTGAAGCTTTCTTT. Protein sequence: CSATGGDTEAFF.

This clonotype was detected a few times. The chain recombines TRBV20-1 with TRBJ1-2; D is unclear. Germline CDR1 is DFQATT and CDR2 is SNEGSKA (reference sequence). V gave up 2 bases and J gave up 2 bases, with 3 bases separating them. This CDR3 is built from 11 residues. CDR3 DNA sequence: TGCAGTGCTAGATTAAACTATGGCTACACCTTC. Protein product: CSARLNYGYTF.

A few counts support this clonotype. The rearrangement links TRBV29-1 to TRBJ2-2; 7 bases match TRBD1. Trimming took 6 bases from V and 8 from J; bases not matched to a gene: 6. The CDR3 extends over 12 amino acids. Germline CDR1 is SQVTM and CDR2 is ANQGSEA. The CDR3 loop is CSVGQAIGELFF. The CDR3 DNA sequence: TGCAGCGTAGGACAGGCGATTGGGGAGCTGTTTTTT.

V and J are TRBV30 and TRBJ1-2; D might be TRBD1 (6 bases). CDR3 length: 13 amino acids. Germline assignment: CDR1 GTSNPN and CDR2 SVGIG (reference sequence). Trimming took 4 bases from V and 5 from J, leaving 14 bases between them. The CDR3 reads CAWTTGLGYGYTF. As DNA, the CDR3 is TGTGCCTGGACTACAGGGTTAGGGTATGGCTACACCTTC. The full variable domain, rest sourced from reference TRBV30 and TRBJ1-2, is SQTIHQWPATLVQPVGSPLSLECTVEGTSNPNLYWYRQAAGRGLQLLFYSVGIGQISSEVPQNLSASRPQDRQFILSSKKLLLSDSGFYLCAWTTGLGYGYTFGSGTRLTVV.

V gene TRBV19 combines with J gene TRBJ1-1; D is ambiguous. Trimming shortened V by 3 bases and J by 5 bases, and 13 bases separated the two germline ends. Germline V gene lookup returns CDR1 LNHDA and CDR2 SQIVND (reference sequence). The CDR3 totals 14 residues. The DNA of the CDR3 is TGTGCCAGTAGTATCAACATTCGCGGAACTGAAGCTTTCTTT. It encodes CASSINIRGTEAFF.

As to this clonotype: Mismatch with germline at one junction end may stem from a read error. V is TRBV10-1 and J is TRBJ1-5; no clear D. Germline CDR1 and CDR2: WNHNN and SYGVQD (reference sequence). The CDR3 extends over 15 amino acids. The CDR3: CAISESLPNNQPQHF. The CDR3 nucleotides read TGTGCCATCAGTGAGTCTTTGCCGAACAATCAGCCCCAGCATTTT.

This clonotype has a count of ten or more. The rearrangement joins TRBV2 to TRBJ2-3, with TRBD2 matching 8 bases. The CDR3 spans 15 residues. Germline CDR1 and CDR2: SNHLY and FYNNEI. Trimming took 3 bases from V and 4 from J; bases not matched to a gene: 6. CDR3 nucleotide sequence: TGTGCCAGCAGTGATCAGGGACTAGACGCAGATACGCAGTATTTT. The encoded protein is CASSDQGLDADTQYF. Full variable domain (missing parts from reference TRBV2 and TRBJ2-3): EPEVTQTPSHQVTQMGQEVILRCVPISNHLYFYWYRQILGQKVEFLVSFYNNEISEKSEIFDDQFSVERPDGSNFTLKIRSTKLEDSAMYFCASSDQGLDADTQYFGPGTRLTVL.